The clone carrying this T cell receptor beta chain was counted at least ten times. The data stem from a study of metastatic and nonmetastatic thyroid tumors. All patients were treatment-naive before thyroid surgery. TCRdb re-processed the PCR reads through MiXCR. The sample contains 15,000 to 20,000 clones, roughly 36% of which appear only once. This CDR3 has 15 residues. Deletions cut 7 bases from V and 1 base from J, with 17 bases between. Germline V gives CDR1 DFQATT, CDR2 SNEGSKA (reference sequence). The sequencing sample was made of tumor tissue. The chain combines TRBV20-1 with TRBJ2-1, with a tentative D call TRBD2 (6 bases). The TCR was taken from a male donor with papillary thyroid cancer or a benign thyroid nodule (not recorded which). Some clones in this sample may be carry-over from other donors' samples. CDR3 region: CSGPGEGASYNEQFF. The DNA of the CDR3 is TGCAGTGGGCCGGGAGAAGGAGCGTCCTACAATGAGCAGTTCTTC.